Presented here are 12 T cell receptor beta chains from one specimen sequenced in a study of long-term antiretroviral therapy in people with HIV. Version v3.0 of the immunoSEQ assay was performed at survey level. Using immunoSEQ multiplex PCR, the repertoire was profiled, and TCRdb retains in-frame clones only, with some absent. The data hold 5,000 to 7,500 clones, with approximately 83% observed a single time. The source material was unsorted PBMCs, sampled 3.7 years after starting antiretroviral therapy. The receptors stem from a woman aged 50 to 60 with HIV.

The rearrangement links TRBV29-1 to TRBJ2-2; D unresolved. Trimming shortened V by 5 bases and J by 1 base, and 2 bases separated the two germline ends. Germline V lookup: CDR1 SQVTM, CDR2 ANQGSEA. The CDR3 is 11 residues long. The CDR3, as DNA: TGCAGCGTTCGGAACACCGGGGAGCTGTTTTTT. Amino acids: CSVRNTGELFF.

The genes are TRBV2 and TRBJ2-7; possibly TRBD1 for D (5 bases). The germline CDR1 and CDR2 sequences are SNHLY and FYNNEI. Between the trimmed V and J ends, which lost 0 bases and 6 bases, there was a span of 9 bases. The CDR3 has 13 amino acids. The CDR3 is CASSEAHRGEQYF. In DNA form, the CDR3 reads TGTGCCAGCAGTGAAGCGCATAGGGGCGAGCAGTACTTC.

This chain joins TRBV4-1 and TRBJ2-7; TRBD1 agrees at 8 bases. Germline lookup yields CDR1 MGHRA and CDR2 YSYEKL. V shed 3 bases, J shed 3 bases, and the junction held 16 bases outside the gene matches. The CDR3 length is 18 residues. The CDR3 spells CASSHRGPPLAESYEQYF. The CDR3 nucleotides read TGCGCCAGCAGCCACAGGGGGCCCCCCTTAGCGGAGAGCTACGAGCAGTACTTC.

The chain links TRBV11-2 to TRBJ2-7, with TRBD1 as a possible D gene (6 bases). The germline V and J ends were trimmed by 5 bases and 3 bases, with 14 bases remaining between them. This CDR3 has 14 amino acids. The V gene's germline CDR1 is SGHAT and CDR2 FQNNGV. CDR3 bases: TGTGCCAGCAGCCGGACAGTGAACGGCTACGAGCAGTACTTC. It yields the protein CASSRTVNGYEQYF.

The chain recombines TRBV4-1 with TRBJ2-3, with TRBD1 as a possible D gene (6 bases). The CDR3 totals 12 residues. The V end was cut by 4 bases, the J end by 7 bases, with 9 bases between. Germline V lookup: CDR1 MGHRA, CDR2 YSYEKL. The CDR3 DNA is TGCGCCAGCAGCCTCACAGGGAATACGCAGTATTTT. The encoded protein is CASSLTGNTQYF.

The chain combines TRBV19 with TRBJ2-3; perhaps TRBD1 as D (6 bases). The ends were cut back, 6 bases at V and 6 bases at J, with 10 bases in the middle. The CDR3 is made up of 12 amino acids. CDR1 is LNHDA, CDR2 SQIVND, per germline (reference sequence). The CDR3 protein is CASRQGSDTQYF. The CDR3 bases are TGTGCCAGTAGACAGGGAAGTGATACGCAGTATTTT.

This clone has a single count. The rearrangement joins TRBV7-2 to TRBJ2-7; a weak D match, TRBD2 (6 bases). Germline V gene lookup returns CDR1 SGHTA and CDR2 FQGNSA. V lost 5 bases and J 3 bases, leaving 17 bases between the germline ends. The CDR3 contains 15 residues. The CDR3: CASSPRDFAFYEQYF. In DNA, the CDR3 is TGTGCCAGCAGCCCCCGGGACTTCGCGTTCTACGAGCAGTACTTC. Together with reference TRBV7-2 and TRBJ2-7, the CDR3 gives the full variable domain: GAGVSQSPSNKVTEKGKDVELRCDPISGHTALYWYRQSLGQGLEFLIYFQGNSAPDKSGLPSDRFSAERTGGSVSTLTIQRTQQEDSAVYLCASSPRDFAFYEQYFGPGTRLTVT.

This clone showed up just once. This sequence joins TRBV27 and TRBJ1-1; no clear D gene. Trimming pared 4 bases from V and 7 bases from J, leaving 19 bases between. The CDR3 length is 15 residues. The germline CDR1 and CDR2 sequences are MNHEY and SMNVEV (reference sequence). The chain's CDR3 is CASSSPHRGSLEAFF. The CDR3 DNA sequence: TGTGCCAGCAGTTCCCCCCACAGAGGTAGCCTTGAAGCTTTCTTT.

This chain uses TRBV6-6 with TRBJ1-4; D gene ambiguous. The germline gives CDR1 MNHNY, CDR2 SVGAGI (reference sequence). The V gene lost 0 bases and the J gene lost 5 bases, with 13 bases spanning the gap. The CDR3 covers 16 residues. This CDR3 is CASSYSIQKQNEKLFF. The CDR3 coding sequence is TGTGCCAGCAGTTACTCGATCCAGAAACAGAATGAAAAACTGTTTTTT.

In this sample, this clone turned up a few times. The chain has TRBV27 and TRBJ1-2; 7 bases map to TRBD1. The CDR3 covers 16 residues. J lost 2 bases, V lost 5 bases, and 11 bases had no gene match. In germline, CDR1 is MNHEY, CDR2 SMNVEV (reference sequence). The chain's CDR3 is CASSGLLGQANYGYTF. CDR3 nucleotide sequence: TGTGCCAGCAGTGGGTTACTCGGACAGGCAAACTATGGCTACACCTTC.

The rearrangement uses TRBV4-2 and TRBJ1-1; 7 bases align to TRBD1. V lost 4 bases to trimming and J lost 5 bases; unmatched junction nucleotides: 10. There are 15 residues in the CDR3. CDR1 is LGHNA and CDR2 is YNFKEQ in the germline V gene. CDR3 bases: TGTGCCAGCAGCCGCGAACAGGGGACTGGGACTGAAGCTTTCTTT. Amino acid sequence: CASSREQGTGTEAFF.

This clone was observed a few times. The genes are TRBV19 and TRBJ1-2, with TRBD1 as a possible D gene (6 bases). Germline CDR1 and CDR2: LNHDA and SQIVND (reference sequence). The CDR3 runs 14 residues. V was clipped by 7 bases and J by 0 bases, with 12 bases between them. The DNA of the CDR3 is TGTGCCAGTAATCTACAGGGAACTAACTATGGCTACACCTTC. It is translated as CASNLQGTNYGYTF.